This T cell receptor (beta chain) was found in a study of blood T cell repertoires in COVID-19. This clone was detected once. Some clones are missing from TCRdb's copy, which holds only in-frame ones; the method was immunoSEQ multiplex PCR. This table holds roughly 300,000 clones, more than 70% found once. The sequencing sample was made of peripheral blood. This sequence was found in a woman in her fifties or sixties who had recovered from COVID-19.

The CDR3 DNA reads TGTGCCAGCAGCCCTAGCGGGAGGGCGTTCCATGAGCAGTTCTTC. Protein: CASSPSGRAFHEQFF. The J gene is TRBJ2-1, the V gene TRBV11-3; 12 bases match TRBD2. V lost 5 bases to trimming and J lost 8 bases; unmatched junction nucleotides: 7. Germline V gene sequence: CDR1 SGHNT, CDR2 YENEEA. The CDR3 extends over 15 amino acids.